This TCR beta chain came from a study of shared clonotypes between healthy human individuals. The CDR3 extends over 16 amino acids. CDR1 and CDR2 from the germline V gene are MGHDK and SYGVNS. Trimming removed 3 bases at V and 0 bases at J, with 9 bases between. Sequencing used immunoSEQ multiplex PCR; TCRdb keeps in-frame clones, though not all of them. Among roughly 1,600,000 clones listed, 97% to 99% were seen once. A CD45RA-negative memory subset and a CD45RA+ naive subset were separated from the CD4+ cells. With regard to this clone: Its specificity is not known.

Findings and caveats of the study: Memory subsets generally showed smaller estimated richness than naive subsets did.

Input material: naive CD4+ T cells sorted from blood. Subset meaning: CD45RA+ positively selected. The chain carries TRBV25-1 and TRBJ2-6; D is possibly TRBD1 or TRBD2 (5 bases each). This receptor was taken from a man between 25 and 39 years old in good health. This chain's CDR3 is CASSDSGPSGANVLTF. CDR3 DNA: TGTGCCAGCAGTGACTCGGGGCCCTCTGGGGCCAACGTCCTGACTTTC. Full variable domain (remainder filled in from reference TRBV25-1 and TRBJ2-6): EADIYQTPRYLVIGTGKKITLECSQTMGHDKMYWYQQDPGMELHLIHYSYGVNSTEKGDLSSESTVSRIRTEHFPLTLESARPSHTSQYLCASSDSGPSGANVLTFGAGSRLTVL.